Included here is one T cell receptor beta chain sequence, with context. Its antigen is still unknown. One end of the junction varies from germline; a read error may be responsible. With 60 Vbeta and 13 Jbeta primers, the PCR was carried out. The authors' processing: In a later analysis, around 87 million unique TCR beta chains included roughly 11 million shared by two or more donors. Using immunoSEQ multiplex PCR, the repertoire was profiled, and TCRdb retains in-frame clones only, with some absent. D and trimming come from the DNA, and the V and J calls and clone size come from that table. The table lists 150,000 to 200,000 clones, around 87% of them singletons. This sample was included in a study of cytomegalovirus exposure and HLA in healthy donors. The study, taken as a whole, reports: Cytomegalovirus association was listed for about 150 TCR beta chains. Donors were assumed by presence/absence analyses to have roughly uniform sequencing depth.

Germline CDR1 SEHNR, CDR2 FQNEAQ (reference sequence). This CDR3 is built from 17 residues. Sequenced input: PBMCs. This TCR came from a woman aged 18-29 years in good health and CMV-seronegative. V is TRBV7-9 and J is TRBJ2-1; 9 nucleotides match TRBD2. DNA for the CDR3: TGTTCCAGCAGCTTAGGAATAGGTGGCGGGGGGGCCAATGAGCAGTTCTTC. Residues: CSSSLGIGGGGANEQFF.